This T cell receptor beta chain appears in the sequencing data of a study of shared clonotypes between healthy human individuals. In the original processing: Filtering differed for immunoSEQ, which gave only junction sequences without quality scores. Produced via immunoSEQ multiplex PCR; TCRdb's table is partial and in-frame only. The V and J calls and clone size come from that table; D and trimming were worked out from the DNA. The sample shows fewer than 600,000 clones, roughly 77% of them seen only once. With 3 bases clipped from V and 8 bases from J, the junction kept 6 bases outside the gene matches. The CDR3 is 15 amino acids. CDR1 and CDR2 from the germline V gene are KGHSH and LQKENI.

Material: PBMCs. This receptor was obtained from a woman in her 40s in good health. Some clones in this sample may be carry-over from other donors' samples. V and J are TRBV18 and TRBJ2-1; 11 bases are a match to TRBD2. Written as DNA, the CDR3 is TGTGCCAGCTCACCCGTTACTAGCGGGAGCTATGAGCAGTTCTTC. Translating gives CASSPVTSGSYEQFF.